This T cell receptor beta chain was sequenced during a study of metastatic and nonmetastatic thyroid tumors. Whole-study context: Across peripheral blood and tumor or nodule tissue samples taken from malignant and benign thyroid patients, the repertoires were compared with one another. Findings and caveats of the study: For both blood and tumor, malignant thyroid tumors reportedly showed significantly higher TCR beta diversity than benign nodules did.

This clone was recorded a few times. The antigen remains undetermined. As originally analysed: The study built a papillary thyroid cancer distant-metastasis classifier from CDR3 differences across clinicopathological groups. Using MiXCR, TCRdb re-called clones from the PCR reads. The V and J calls were determined by TCRdb, not by the authors. The table includes about 39,000 clones, around 20% detected once. Each patient went into thyroid surgery without having received any treatment. Sequencing was done on a sample of blood. This sequence originates from a female donor with papillary thyroid cancer or a benign thyroid nodule (not recorded which). Some clones in this sample may be carry-over from other donors' samples.

Here the CDR3 reads CASSLMSEGSGNTIYF. In nucleotides, the CDR3 is TGTGCCAGCAGTTTAATGAGCGAGGGCTCTGGAAACACCATATATTTT. J is TRBJ1-3 and V is TRBV6-1; D ambiguous. Germline V lookup: CDR1 MNHNS, CDR2 SASEGT. The CDR3 extends over 16 amino acids. Between the trimmed V and J ends, which lost 5 bases and 0 bases, there was a span of 14 bases.